This TCR beta chain appears in the sequencing data of a study of blood T cell repertoires in COVID-19. Germline CDR1 reads SGHTA; CDR2 reads FQGTGA. The CDR3 is made up of 13 amino acids. V lost 2 bases, J lost 7 bases, and 9 bases lay in between. The repertoire was sequenced with immunoSEQ multiplex PCR; TCRdb's copy has only in-frame clones and lacks some. The sample holds about 410,000 clones, around 91% seen once. This chain links TRBV7-3 with TRBJ2-1, with a weak D call TRBD2 (6 bases). This receptor was taken from a woman between 40 and 55 years old with COVID-19, enrolled during active disease. Material: peripheral blood. Here the CDR3 DNA reads TGTGCCAGCAGCTTACTAGCGCGGAATGAGCAGTTCTTC. This translates into CASSLLARNEQFF. The complete variable domain, with remaining parts taken from reference TRBV7-3 and TRBJ2-1, reads GAGVSQTPSNKVTEKGKYVELRCDPISGHTALYWYRQSLGQGPEFLIYFQGTGAADDSGLPNDRFFAVRPEGSVSTLKIQRTERGDSAVYLCASSLLARNEQFFGPGTRLTVL.